The rows below give T cell receptor beta chains drawn from one sample of a study of identical twins. TCRdb analysed the 5' RACE reads with MiXCR anew, one entry per CDR3 protein. Found here are 1.5 million to 2 million distinct CDR3 sequences, about 31% of them singletons; the top ten hold approximately 0.29%. Material: cord blood. Receptors originate from a newborn girl in good health. The CDR3 runs from the conserved cysteine through the conserved F or W. A D gene is named only where the DNA matches it firmly. Clone size is not always given. Where it is, it says once, few, many or a class for expanded clones.

-,TRBV12-3/TRBV12-4,TRBJ2-1,-,TGTGCCAGCAGTTTTTACCATTACAATGAGCAGTTCTTC,CASSFYHYNEQFF
-,TRBV9,TRBJ2-6,-,TGTGCCAGCAGCGTAGGGGTTCGGGGGACTGGGGCCAACGTCCTGACTTTC,CASSVGVRGTGANVLTF
-,TRBV6-5,TRBJ1-4,-,TGTGCCAGCAGGACCGGACAGACAACTAATGAAAAACTGTTTTTT,CASRTGQTTNEKLFF
-,TRBV6-5,TRBJ2-3,TRBD1,TGTGCCAGCAGGCGGGACAGGGTGGGCACAGATACGCAGTATTTT,CASRRDRVGTDTQYF
many,TRBV15,TRBJ2-3,-,TGTGCCACCAGCAGATCGCCAGCGTCTAGCACAGATACGCAGTATTTT,CATSRSPASSTDTQYF
few,TRBV6-5,TRBJ1-6,-,TGTGCCAGCAGACGGACATATAATTCACCCCTCCACTTT,CASRRTYNSPLHF
few,TRBV7-9,TRBJ2-3,TRBD1,TGTGCCAGCAGCCCGGGACAGGCGACCACAGATACGCAGTATTTT,CASSPGQATTDTQYF
few,TRBV27,TRBJ2-7,-,TGTGCCAGCAGTTTATTAAATGGGGGCTACGAGCAGTACTTC,CASSLLNGGYEQYF
-,TRBV5-1,TRBJ2-7,-,TGCGCCAGCAGCTTGGCGGCGGACACCTACAATGAGCAGTACTTC,CASSLAADTYNEQYF
-,TRBV2,TRBJ2-1,TRBD2,TGTGCCAGCAGTTTACAAGCGGGAGGAAGGTACAATGAGCAGTTCTTC,CASSLQAGGRYNEQFF
few,TRBV28,TRBJ2-7,-,TGTGCCAGCAGCTTAGTGTGGCGGGTCCAGAGCTCCTACGAGCAGTACTTC,CASSLVWRVQSSYEQYF
-,TRBV2,TRBJ2-4,-,TGTGCCAGCAGTTGGGGAGAGAGGGGAAACATTCAGTACTTC,CASSWGERGNIQYF
few,TRBV6-5,TRBJ2-6,TRBD1,TGTGCCAGCAGTTGCTTCGGGACAGGGGTACTCGGGGCCAACGTCCTGACTTTC,CASSCFGTGVLGANVLTF